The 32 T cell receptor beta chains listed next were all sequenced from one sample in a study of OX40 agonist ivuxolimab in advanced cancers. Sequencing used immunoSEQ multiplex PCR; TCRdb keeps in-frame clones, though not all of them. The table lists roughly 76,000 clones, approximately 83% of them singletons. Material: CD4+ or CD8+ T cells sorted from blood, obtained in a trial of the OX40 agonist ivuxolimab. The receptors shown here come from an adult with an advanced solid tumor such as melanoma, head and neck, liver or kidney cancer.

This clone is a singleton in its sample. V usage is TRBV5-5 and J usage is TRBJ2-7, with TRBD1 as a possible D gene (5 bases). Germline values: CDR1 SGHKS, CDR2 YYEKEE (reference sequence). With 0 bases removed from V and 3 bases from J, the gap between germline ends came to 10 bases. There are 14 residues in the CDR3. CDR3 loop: CASSLAGQGYEQYF. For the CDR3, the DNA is TGTGCCAGCAGCTTGGCCGGGCAGGGCTACGAGCAGTACTTC.

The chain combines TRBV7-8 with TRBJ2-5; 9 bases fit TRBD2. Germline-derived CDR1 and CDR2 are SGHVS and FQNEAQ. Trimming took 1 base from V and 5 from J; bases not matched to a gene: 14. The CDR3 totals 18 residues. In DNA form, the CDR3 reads TGTGCCAGCAGCTTAGGTGCGGGACGGCGGGAGGGCCATGAGACCCAGTACTTC. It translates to CASSLGAGRREGHETQYF.

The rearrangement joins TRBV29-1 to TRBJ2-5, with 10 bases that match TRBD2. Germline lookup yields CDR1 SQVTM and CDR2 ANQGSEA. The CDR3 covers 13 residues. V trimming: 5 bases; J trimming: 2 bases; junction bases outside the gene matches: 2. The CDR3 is CSVSGRAQETQYF. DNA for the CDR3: TGCAGCGTTAGCGGGAGGGCTCAAGAGACCCAGTACTTC.

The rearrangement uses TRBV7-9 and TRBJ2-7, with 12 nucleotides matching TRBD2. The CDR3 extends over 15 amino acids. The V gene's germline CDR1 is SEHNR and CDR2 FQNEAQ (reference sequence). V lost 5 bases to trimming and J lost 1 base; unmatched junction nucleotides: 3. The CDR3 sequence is CASSRTSGMSYEQYF. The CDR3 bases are TGTGCCAGCAGCCGGACTAGCGGGATGTCCTACGAGCAGTACTTC.

CDR3 protein: CVQQSGPGRGYTF. The CDR3 coding sequence is TGTGTCCAGCAGTCTGGGCCCGGCAGGGGCTACACCTTC. The V and J genes are TRBV2 and TRBJ1-2; D remains unclear. The germline V gene has CDR1 SNHLY and CDR2 FYNNEI. The CDR3 extends over 13 amino acids.

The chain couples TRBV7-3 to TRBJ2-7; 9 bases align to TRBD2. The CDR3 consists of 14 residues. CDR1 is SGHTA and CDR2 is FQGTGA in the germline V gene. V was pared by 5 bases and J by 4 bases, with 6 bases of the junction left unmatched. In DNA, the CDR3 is TGTGCCAGCAGCCCTAGCGGGACTTTTTACGAGCAGTACTTC. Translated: CASSPSGTFYEQYF.

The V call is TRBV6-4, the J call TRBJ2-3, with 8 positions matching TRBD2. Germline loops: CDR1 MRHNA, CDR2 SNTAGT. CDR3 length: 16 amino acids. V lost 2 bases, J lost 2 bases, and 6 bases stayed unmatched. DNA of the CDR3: TGTGCCAGCAGTGACAAGGGAGCGGGGGACACAGATACGCAGTATTTT. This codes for CASSDKGAGDTDTQYF.

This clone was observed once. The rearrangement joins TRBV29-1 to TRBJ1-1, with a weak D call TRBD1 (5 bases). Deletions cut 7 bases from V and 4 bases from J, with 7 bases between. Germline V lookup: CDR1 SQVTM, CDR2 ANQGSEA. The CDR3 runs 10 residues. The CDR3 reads CSAGGTEAFF. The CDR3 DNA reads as TGCAGCGCCGGGGGCACTGAAGCTTTCTTT.

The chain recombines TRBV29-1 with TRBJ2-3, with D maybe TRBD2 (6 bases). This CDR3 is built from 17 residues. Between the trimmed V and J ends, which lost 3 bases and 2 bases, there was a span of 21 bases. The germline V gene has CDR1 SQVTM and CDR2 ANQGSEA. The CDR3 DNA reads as TGCAGCGTTGATAGGGCGGGTGGGACTGGTCTCACAGATACGCAGTATTTT. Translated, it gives CSVDRAGGTGLTDTQYF.

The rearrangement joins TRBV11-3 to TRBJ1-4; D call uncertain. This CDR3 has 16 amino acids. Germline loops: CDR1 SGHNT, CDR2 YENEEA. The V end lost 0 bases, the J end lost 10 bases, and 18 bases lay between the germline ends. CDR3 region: CASSLDLGQFRGKLFF. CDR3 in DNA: TGTGCCAGCAGCTTAGATCTCGGGCAGTTCCGAGGAAAACTGTTTTTT.

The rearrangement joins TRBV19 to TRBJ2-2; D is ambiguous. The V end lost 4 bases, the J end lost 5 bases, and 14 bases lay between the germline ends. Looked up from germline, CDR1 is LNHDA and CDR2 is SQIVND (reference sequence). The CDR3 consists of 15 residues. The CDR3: CASSKGKIPTGELFF. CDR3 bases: TGTGCCAGTAGTAAAGGGAAGATACCGACCGGGGAGCTGTTTTTT. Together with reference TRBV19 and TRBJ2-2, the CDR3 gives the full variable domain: DGGITQSPKYLFRKEGQNVTLSCEQNLNHDAMYWYRQDPGQGLRLIYYSQIVNDFQKGDIAEGYSVSREKKESFPLTVTSAQKNPTAFYLCASSKGKIPTGELFFGEGSRLTVL.

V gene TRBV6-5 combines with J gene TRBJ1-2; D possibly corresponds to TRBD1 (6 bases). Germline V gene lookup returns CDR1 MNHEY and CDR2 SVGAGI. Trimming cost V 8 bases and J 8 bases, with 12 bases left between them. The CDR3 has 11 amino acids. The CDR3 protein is CASGSGEGYTF. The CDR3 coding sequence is TGTGCCAGCGGTTCAGGGGAAGGCTACACCTTC.

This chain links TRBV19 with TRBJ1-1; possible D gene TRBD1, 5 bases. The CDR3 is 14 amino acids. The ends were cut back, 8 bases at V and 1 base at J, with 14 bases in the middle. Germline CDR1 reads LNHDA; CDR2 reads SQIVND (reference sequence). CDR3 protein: CASSLGAPNTEAFF. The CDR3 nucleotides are TGTGCCAGTTCCCTTGGGGCACCGAACACTGAAGCTTTCTTT.

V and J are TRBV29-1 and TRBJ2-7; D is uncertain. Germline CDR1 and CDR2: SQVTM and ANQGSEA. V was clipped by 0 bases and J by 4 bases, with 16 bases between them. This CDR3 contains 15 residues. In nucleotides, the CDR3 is TGCAGCGTTGAAGATCACGTGCTAGGGAATTACGAGCAGTACTTC. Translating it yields CSVEDHVLGNYEQYF.

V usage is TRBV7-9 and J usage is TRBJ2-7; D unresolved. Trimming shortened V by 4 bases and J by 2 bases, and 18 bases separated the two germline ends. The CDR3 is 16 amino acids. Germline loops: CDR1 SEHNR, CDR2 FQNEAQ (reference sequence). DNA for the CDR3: TGTGCCAGCAGCTCCCGGCTGGTAAGTCCCCCCTACGAGCAGTACTTC. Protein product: CASSSRLVSPPYEQYF.

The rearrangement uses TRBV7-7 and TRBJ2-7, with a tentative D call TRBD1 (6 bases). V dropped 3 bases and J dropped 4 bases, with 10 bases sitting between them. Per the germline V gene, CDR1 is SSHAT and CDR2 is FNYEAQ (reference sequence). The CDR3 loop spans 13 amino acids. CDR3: CASSFKGGYEQYF. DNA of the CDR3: TGTGCCAGCAGCTTCAAAGGGGGATACGAGCAGTACTTC.

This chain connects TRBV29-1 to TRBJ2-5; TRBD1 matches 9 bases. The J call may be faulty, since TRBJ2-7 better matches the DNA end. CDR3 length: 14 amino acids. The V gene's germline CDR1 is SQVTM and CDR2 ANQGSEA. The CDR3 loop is CSVNGQGRSYEQYF. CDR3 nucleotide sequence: TGCAGCGTAAACGGACAGGGGAGATCCTACGAGCAGTACTTC.

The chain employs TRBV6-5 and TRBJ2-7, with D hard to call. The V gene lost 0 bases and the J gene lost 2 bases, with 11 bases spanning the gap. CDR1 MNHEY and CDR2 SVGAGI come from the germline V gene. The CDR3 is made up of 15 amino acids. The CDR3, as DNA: TGTGCCAGCAGTTACTCCGACTCAATTGCCTACGAGCAGTACTTC. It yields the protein CASSYSDSIAYEQYF.

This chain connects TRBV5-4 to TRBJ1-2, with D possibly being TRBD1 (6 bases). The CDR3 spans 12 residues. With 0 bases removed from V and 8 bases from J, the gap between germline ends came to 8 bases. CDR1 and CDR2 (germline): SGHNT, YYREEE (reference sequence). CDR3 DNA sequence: TGTGCCAGCAGCTTGGACAGGGTCGGCTACACCTTC. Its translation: CASSLDRVGYTF.

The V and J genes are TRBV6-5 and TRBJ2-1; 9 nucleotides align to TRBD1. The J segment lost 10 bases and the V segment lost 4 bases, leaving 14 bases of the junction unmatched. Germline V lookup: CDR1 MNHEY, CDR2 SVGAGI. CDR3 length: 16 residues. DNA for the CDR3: TGTGCCAGCAGTTCCCGAGGGGGGACAGGGACGGGGGAGCAGTTCTTC. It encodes CASSSRGGTGTGEQFF.

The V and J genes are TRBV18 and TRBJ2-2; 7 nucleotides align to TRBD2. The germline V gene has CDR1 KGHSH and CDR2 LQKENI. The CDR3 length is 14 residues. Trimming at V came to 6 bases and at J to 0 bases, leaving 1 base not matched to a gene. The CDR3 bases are TGTGCCAGCTCGGGACTATCGAACACCGGGGAGCTGTTTTTT. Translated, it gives CASSGLSNTGELFF.

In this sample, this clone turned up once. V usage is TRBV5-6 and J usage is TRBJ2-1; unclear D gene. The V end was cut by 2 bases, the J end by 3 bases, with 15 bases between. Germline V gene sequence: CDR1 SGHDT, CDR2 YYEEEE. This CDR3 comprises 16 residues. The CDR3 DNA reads TGTGCCAGCAGCTTCGGGTTGACTTCCTACTACAATGAGCAGTTCTTC. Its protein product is CASSFGLTSYYNEQFF.

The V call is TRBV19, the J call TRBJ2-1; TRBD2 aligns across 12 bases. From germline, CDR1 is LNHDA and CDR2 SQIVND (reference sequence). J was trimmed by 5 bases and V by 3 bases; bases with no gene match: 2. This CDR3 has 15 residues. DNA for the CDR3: TGTGCCAGTAGTATCTGGACTAGCGGGGACAATGAGCAGTTCTTC. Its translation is CASSIWTSGDNEQFF.

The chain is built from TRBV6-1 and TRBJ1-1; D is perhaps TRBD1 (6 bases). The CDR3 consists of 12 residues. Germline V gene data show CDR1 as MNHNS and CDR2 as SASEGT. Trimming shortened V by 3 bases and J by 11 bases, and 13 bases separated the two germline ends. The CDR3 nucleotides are TGTGCCAGCAGTGACAGGGGTGGGGGTGCTTTCTTT. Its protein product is CASSDRGGGAFF.

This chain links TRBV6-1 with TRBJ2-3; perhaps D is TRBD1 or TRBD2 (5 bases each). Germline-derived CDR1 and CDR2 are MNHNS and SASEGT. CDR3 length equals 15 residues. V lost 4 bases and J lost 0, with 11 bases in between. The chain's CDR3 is CASSGLGASTDTQYF. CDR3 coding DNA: TGTGCCAGCAGTGGGCTCGGGGCTAGCACAGATACGCAGTATTTT.

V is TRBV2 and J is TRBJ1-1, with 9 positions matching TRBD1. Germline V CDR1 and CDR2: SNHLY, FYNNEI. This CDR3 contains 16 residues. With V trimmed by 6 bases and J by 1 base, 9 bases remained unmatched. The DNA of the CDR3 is TGTGCCAGCAGGAAAGGGCCGGGACAGGGGAACACTGAAGCTTTCTTT. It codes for CASRKGPGQGNTEAFF.

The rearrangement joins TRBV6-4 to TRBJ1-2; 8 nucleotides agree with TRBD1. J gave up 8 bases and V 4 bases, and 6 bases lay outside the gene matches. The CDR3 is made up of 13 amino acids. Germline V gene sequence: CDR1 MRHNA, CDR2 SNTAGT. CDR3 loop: CASSARGHRGYTF. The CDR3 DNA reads TGTGCCAGCAGTGCCAGGGGGCACCGGGGCTACACCTTC.

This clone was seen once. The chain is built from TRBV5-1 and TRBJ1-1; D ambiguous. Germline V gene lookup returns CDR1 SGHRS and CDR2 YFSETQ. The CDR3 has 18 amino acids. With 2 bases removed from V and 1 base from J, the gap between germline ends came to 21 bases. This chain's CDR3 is CASSFSRSSLSPNTEAFF. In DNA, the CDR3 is TGCGCCAGCAGCTTTTCTCGCTCTTCCCTTTCCCCGAACACTGAAGCTTTCTTT.

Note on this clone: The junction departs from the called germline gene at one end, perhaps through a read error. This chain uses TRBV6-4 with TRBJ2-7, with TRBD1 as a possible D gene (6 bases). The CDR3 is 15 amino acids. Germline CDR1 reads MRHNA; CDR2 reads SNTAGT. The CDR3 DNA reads TGTGCCAGCAGTTACTCGATGCAGGGGCCCTACGAGCAGTACTTC. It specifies CASSYSMQGPYEQYF.

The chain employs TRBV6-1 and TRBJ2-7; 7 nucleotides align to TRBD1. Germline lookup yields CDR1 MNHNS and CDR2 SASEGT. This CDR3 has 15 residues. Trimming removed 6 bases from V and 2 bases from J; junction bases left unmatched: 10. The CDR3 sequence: CASRSAQGTPYEQYF. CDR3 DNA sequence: TGTGCCAGCAGGTCCGCACAGGGGACCCCCTACGAGCAGTACTTC.

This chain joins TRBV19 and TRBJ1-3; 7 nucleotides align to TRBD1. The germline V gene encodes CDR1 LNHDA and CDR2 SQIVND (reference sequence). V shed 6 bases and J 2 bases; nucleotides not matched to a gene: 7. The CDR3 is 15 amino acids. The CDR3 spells CASRLQGIAGNTIYF. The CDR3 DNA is TGTGCCAGTAGACTACAGGGGATCGCTGGAAACACCATATATTTT.

In nucleotides, the CDR3 is TGTGCCATCAGTGAGTCGCCGGGAGGGAACACCGGGGAGCTGTTTTTT. It translates to CAISESPGGNTGELFF. This chain joins TRBV10-3 and TRBJ2-2, with TRBD2 matching over 7 bases. Trimming at V came to 0 bases and at J to 1 base, leaving 2 bases not matched to a gene. Germline V lookup: CDR1 ENHRY, CDR2 SYGVKD. The CDR3 sequence is 16 residues long.